This T cell receptor (beta chain) was captured in a study of blood T cell repertoires in COVID-19. Study summary: Acute and convalescent COVID-19 samples came from the United States, Italy and Spain. The analysed material was cDNA or gDNA that came from T cells, B-cell-depleted T cells, or PBMCs.

V lost 0 bases and J 0 bases, leaving 10 bases between the germline ends. The V gene's germline CDR1 is SGDLS and CDR2 YYNGEE. The length of the CDR3 is 15 residues. Sequenced by immunoSEQ multiplex PCR; TCRdb stores in-frame clones only, minus some. The sample shows 100,000 to 150,000 clones, about four fifths of them seen only once. Details on this clone: The sample carries other DNA sequences with the same CDR3.

This sequence joins TRBV9 and TRBJ2-7, with a possible D match to TRBD1 (5 bases). Specimen: peripheral blood. This TCR came from a man aged 55 to 70 with acute or convalescent COVID-19. CDR3 region: CASSVGAGRSYEQYF. The CDR3 nucleotides are TGTGCCAGCAGCGTAGGGGCAGGGCGCTCCTACGAGCAGTACTTC.